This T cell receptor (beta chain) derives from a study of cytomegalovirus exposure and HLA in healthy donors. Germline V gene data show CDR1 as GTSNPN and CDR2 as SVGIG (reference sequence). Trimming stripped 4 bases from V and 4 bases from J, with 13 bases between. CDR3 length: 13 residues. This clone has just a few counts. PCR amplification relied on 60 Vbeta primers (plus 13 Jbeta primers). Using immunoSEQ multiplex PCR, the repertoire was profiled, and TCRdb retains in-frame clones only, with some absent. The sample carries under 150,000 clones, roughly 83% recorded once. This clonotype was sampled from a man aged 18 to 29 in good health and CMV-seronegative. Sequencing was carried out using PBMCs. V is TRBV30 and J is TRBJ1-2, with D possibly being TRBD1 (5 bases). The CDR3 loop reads CAWTGRAFYGYTF. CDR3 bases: TGTGCCTGGACAGGGAGGGCTTTCTATGGCTACACCTTC. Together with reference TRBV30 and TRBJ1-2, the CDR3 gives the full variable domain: SQTIHQWPATLVQPVGSPLSLECTVEGTSNPNLYWYRQAAGRGLQLLFYSVGIGQISSEVPQNLSASRPQDRQFILSSKKLLLSDSGFYLCAWTGRAFYGYTFGSGTRLTVV.